These 3 T cell receptor beta chains were all obtained from the same sample, sequenced in a study of regulatory T cells in long-lasting Graves disease. TCR beta libraries were built with iRepertoire HTBI primers and Arm-PCR of CDR3 regions. TCRdb reprocessed the multiplex PCR reads via MiXCR and lists one record per CDR3 protein. The repertoire consists of approximately 310,000 distinct CDR3 sequences, with roughly 18% occurring once and the leading ten covering more than 30%. Stated time point: newly diagnosed GD, antithyroid drugs for less than 3 months. Researchers made the TCR library from RNA that was extracted from PBMCs. The sequenced sample was peripheral blood mononuclear cells (PBMCs), obtained at new diagnosis, from a patient treated with antithyroid drugs. These TCRs come from a female donor with Graves disease.

This clonotype was picked up many times. The genes are TRBV15 and TRBJ1-2, with D uncertain. The length of the CDR3 is 13 residues. Trimming pared 1 base from V and 8 bases from J, leaving 11 bases between. The V gene's germline CDR1 is LNHNV and CDR2 YYDKDF (reference sequence). CDR3 loop: CATSRGSAIGYTF. CDR3 DNA sequence: TGTGCCACCAGCAGAGGATCTGCGATCGGCTACACCTTC.

This clonotype occurred many times. The V and J genes are TRBV11-3 and TRBJ1-3; D is uncertain. The CDR3 totals 13 residues. V lost 1 base to trimming and J lost 3 bases, with 4 bases between them. CDR1 is SGHNT and CDR2 is YENEEA in the germline V gene. CDR3 region: CASSLGIGNTIYF. The CDR3 nucleotides are TGTGCCAGCAGCTTAGGAATTGGAAACACCATATATTTT.

This clonotype showed up many times. The chain joins TRBV9 to TRBJ1-2; D is unresolved. The CDR3 covers 12 residues. Deletions cut 6 bases from V and 2 bases from J, with 8 bases between. Germline CDR1 is SGDLS and CDR2 is YYNGEE. The CDR3 DNA reads as TGTGCCAGCACTAGCAACAACTATGGCTACACCTTC. Translated: CASTSNNYGYTF.